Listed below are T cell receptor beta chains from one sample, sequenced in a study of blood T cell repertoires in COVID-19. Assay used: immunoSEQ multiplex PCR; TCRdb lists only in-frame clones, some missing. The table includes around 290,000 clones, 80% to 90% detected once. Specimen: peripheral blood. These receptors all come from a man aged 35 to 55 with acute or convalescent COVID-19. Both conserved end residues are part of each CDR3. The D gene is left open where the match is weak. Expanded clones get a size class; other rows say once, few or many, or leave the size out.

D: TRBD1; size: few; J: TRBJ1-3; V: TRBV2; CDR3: CASRGQLSGNTIYF; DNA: TGTGCCAGCAGGGGACAGCTATCAGGAAACACCATATATTTT
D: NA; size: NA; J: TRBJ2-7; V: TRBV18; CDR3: CASSPGQGGSYEQYF; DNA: TGTGCCAGCTCACCAGGGCAGGGTGGCTCCTACGAGCAGTACTTC
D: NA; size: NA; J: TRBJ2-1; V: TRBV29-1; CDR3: CSVEDPVRDEQFF; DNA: TGCAGCGTTGAAGACCCCGTCCGGGATGAGCAGTTCTTC
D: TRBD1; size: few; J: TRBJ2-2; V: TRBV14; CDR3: CASSQVRQGAFGELFF; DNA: TGTGCCAGCAGCCAAGTTAGACAGGGAGCTTTCGGGGAGCTGTTTTTT
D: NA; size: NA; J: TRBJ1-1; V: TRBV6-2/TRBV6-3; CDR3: CASSSISVNTEAFF; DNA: TGTGCCAGCAGTTCCATTTCGGTGAACACTGAAGCTTTCTTT
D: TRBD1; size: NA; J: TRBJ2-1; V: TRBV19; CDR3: CASSITGGSYNEQFF; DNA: TGTGCCAGTAGTATCACAGGGGGGTCCTACAATGAGCAGTTCTTC
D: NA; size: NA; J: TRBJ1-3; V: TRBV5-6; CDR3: CASSLDGQGNTIYF; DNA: TGTGCCAGCAGCTTGGACGGACAGGGAAACACCATATATTTT
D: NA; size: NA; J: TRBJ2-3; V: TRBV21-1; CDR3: CASSSSAMWGQGIHTQYF; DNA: NA
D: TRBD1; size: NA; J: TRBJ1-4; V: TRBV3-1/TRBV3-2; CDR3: CASSHGWDSLNEKLFF; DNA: TGTGCCAGCAGCCACGGATGGGACAGCCTTAATGAAAAACTGTTTTTT
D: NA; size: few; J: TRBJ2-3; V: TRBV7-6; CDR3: CASSLASQGDTQYF; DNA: TGTGCCAGCAGCTTAGCGTCACAGGGAGATACGCAGTATTTT
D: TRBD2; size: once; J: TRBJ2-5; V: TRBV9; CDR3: CASSVTSGPWETQYF; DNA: TGTGCCAGCAGCGTGACTAGCGGGCCATGGGAGACCCAGTACTTC
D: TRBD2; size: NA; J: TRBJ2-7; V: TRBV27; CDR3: CASSLSGGISYEQYF; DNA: TGTGCCAGCAGTTTATCGGGGGGGATCAGCTACGAGCAGTACTTC
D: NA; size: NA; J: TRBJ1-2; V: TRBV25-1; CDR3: CASSASGNVYGYTF; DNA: TGTGCCAGCAGTGCCAGCGGAAACGTCTATGGCTACACCTTC
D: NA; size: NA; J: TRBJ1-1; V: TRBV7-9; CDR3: CASSLNSGNTEAFF; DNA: TGTGCCAGCAGCTTAAATTCGGGGAACACTGAAGCTTTCTTT
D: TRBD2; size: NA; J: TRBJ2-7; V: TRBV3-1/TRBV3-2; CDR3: CASSHSSGGAREQYF; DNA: TGTGCCAGCAGCCACTCGAGCGGGGGGGCTAGGGAGCAGTACTTC
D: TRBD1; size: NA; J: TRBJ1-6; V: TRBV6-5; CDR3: CAAGTGRSPLHF; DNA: TGTGCCGCCGGGACAGGGAGGTCACCCCTCCACTTT
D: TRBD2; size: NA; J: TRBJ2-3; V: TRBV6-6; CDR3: CASSILAGAQGTQYF; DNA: TGTGCCAGCTCCATACTAGCGGGGGCCCAGGGTACGCAGTATTTT
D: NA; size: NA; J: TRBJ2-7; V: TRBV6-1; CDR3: CASSELRLARDEQYF; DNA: TGTGCCAGCAGTGAACTAAGGCTGGCGAGGGACGAGCAGTACTTC
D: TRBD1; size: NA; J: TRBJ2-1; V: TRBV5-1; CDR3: CASSLRDRGDEQFF; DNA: TGCGCCAGCAGCCTACGGGACAGGGGCGATGAGCAGTTCTTC
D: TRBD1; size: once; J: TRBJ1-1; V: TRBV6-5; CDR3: CASSPKDRVNTEAFF; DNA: TGTGCCAGCAGTCCTAAGGACAGGGTAAACACTGAAGCTTTCTTT
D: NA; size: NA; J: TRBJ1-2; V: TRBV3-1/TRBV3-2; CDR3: CASSQDLGVWGYTF; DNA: TGTGCCAGCAGCCAAGATCTCGGGGTATGGGGCTACACCTTC
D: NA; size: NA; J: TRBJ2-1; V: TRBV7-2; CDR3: CASSLVLQGENEQFF; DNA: TGTGCCAGCAGCTTAGTCCTCCAGGGTGAGAATGAGCAGTTCTTC
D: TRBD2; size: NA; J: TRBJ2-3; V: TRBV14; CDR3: CASSQVSGGTDTQYF; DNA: TGTGCCAGCAGCCAAGTCTCGGGGGGGACAGATACGCAGTATTTT
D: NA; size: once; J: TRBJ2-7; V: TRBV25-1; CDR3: CASRTNSYEQYF; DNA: TGTGCCAGCAGGACCAACAGCTACGAGCAGTACTTC
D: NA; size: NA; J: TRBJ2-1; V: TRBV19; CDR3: CASSILGTSDNEQFF; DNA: TGTGCCAGTAGTATCTTGGGCACTTCGGACAATGAGCAGTTCTTC
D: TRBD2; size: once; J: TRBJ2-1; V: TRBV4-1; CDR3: CASSQDNGGGEWNEQFF; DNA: TGCGCCAGCAGCCAAGATAATGGCGGGGGGGAATGGAATGAGCAGTTCTTC
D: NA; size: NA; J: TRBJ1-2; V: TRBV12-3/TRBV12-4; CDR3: CASGGNEDGYTF; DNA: TGTGCCAGCGGGGGGAATGAAGATGGCTACACCTTC
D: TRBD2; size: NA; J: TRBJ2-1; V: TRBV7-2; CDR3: CASSHKGRTSGGMVNEQFF; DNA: TGTGCCAGCAGCCACAAAGGGAGGACTAGCGGGGGGATGGTCAATGAGCAGTTCTTC
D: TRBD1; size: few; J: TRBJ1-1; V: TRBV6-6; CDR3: CASRDAGQGLNTEAFF; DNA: TGTGCCAGCAGAGACGCCGGACAGGGATTGAACACTGAAGCTTTCTTT
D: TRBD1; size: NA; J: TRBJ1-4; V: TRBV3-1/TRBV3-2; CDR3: CASSPGQGYEKLFF; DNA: TGTGCCAGCAGCCCGGGACAGGGGTATGAAAAACTGTTTTTT
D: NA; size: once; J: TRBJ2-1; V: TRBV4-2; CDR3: CASSQEERRDDYNEQFF; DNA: TGTGCCAGCAGCCAAGAAGAGAGGCGGGACGACTACAATGAGCAGTTCTTC
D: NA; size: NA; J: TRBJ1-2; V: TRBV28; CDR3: CASGRSQNYGYTF; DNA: TGTGCCAGCGGGAGGTCTCAGAACTATGGCTACACCTTC
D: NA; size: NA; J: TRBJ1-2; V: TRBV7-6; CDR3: CASSSTAGVASGYTF; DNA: TGTGCCAGCAGCTCCACGGCGGGGGTAGCCTCTGGCTACACCTTC
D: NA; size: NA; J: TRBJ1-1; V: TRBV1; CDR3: CTSSQDSQGYRPGGNTEAFF; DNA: TGCACCAGCAGCCAAGATAGTCAGGGGTATCGCCCAGGGGGGAACACTGAAGCTTTCTTT
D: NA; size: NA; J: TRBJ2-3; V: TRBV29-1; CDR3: CSLMRMGGPADTQYF; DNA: TGCAGCCTTATGAGGATGGGGGGGCCGGCAGATACGCAGTATTTT
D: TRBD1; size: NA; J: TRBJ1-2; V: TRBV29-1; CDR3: CSSRQGRGGYTF; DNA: TGCAGCTCCAGACAGGGCCGAGGAGGCTACACCTTC
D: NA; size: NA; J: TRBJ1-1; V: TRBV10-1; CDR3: CASSEYRDAGAFF; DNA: TGCGCCAGCAGTGAGTATCGGGATGCTGGTGCTTTCTTT
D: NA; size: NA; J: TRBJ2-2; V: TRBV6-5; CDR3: CASTANTGELFF; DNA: TGTGCCAGTACAGCGAACACCGGGGAGCTGTTTTTT
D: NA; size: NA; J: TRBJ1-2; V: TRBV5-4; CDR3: CASSLEGDYGYTF; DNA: TGTGCCAGCAGCTTGGAAGGAGACTATGGCTACACCTTC
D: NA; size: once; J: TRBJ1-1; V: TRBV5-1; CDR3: CASSLGFGQGRAFF; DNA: TGCGCCAGCAGCTTGGGGTTCGGCCAGGGGCGCGCTTTCTTT
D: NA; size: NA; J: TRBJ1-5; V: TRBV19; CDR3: CASSADRPPQHF; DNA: TGTGCCAGTAGTGCAGACAGGCCGCCCCAGCATTTT
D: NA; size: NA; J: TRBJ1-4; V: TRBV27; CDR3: CASSLLGPWGRVNEKLFF; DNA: TGTGCCAGCAGCTTATTGGGCCCCTGGGGGAGGGTTAATGAAAAACTGTTTTTT
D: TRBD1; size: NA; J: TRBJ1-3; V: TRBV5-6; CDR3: CASSGPGQGDYSGNTIYF; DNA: TGTGCCAGCAGCGGACCGGGACAGGGGGATTACTCTGGAAACACCATATATTTT
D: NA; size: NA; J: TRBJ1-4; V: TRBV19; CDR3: CASSNPRWSATNEKLFF; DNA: TGTGCCAGCAGCAACCCAAGGTGGAGCGCAACTAATGAAAAACTGTTTTTT
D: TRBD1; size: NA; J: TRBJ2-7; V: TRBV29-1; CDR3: CSAYTTGGPSYEQYF; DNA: TGCAGCGCTTATACTACAGGGGGGCCCTCCTACGAGCAGTACTTC
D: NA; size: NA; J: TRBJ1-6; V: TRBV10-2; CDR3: CASREGRSSPLHF; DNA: TGCGCCAGCAGAGAAGGGAGAAGCTCACCCCTCCACTTT
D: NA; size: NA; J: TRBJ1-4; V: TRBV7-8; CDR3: CASSFGQQRNEKLFF; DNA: TGTGCCAGCAGCTTCGGACAGCAACGAAACGAAAAACTGTTTTTT
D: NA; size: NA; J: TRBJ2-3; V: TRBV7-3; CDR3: CASSLMSGLATTDTQYF; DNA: TGTGCCAGCAGCTTAATGTCCGGGCTAGCCACCACAGATACGCAGTATTTT
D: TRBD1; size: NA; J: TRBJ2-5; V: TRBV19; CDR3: CASSTSGTGVETQYF; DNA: TGTGCCAGTAGTACATCCGGGACAGGGGTGGAGACCCAGTACTTC
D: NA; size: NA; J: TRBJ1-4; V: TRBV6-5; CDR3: CASSLWGSNEKLFF; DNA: TGTGCCAGCAGCCTGTGGGGCTCTAATGAAAAACTGTTTTTT
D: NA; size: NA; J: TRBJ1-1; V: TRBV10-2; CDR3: CASSEGGTEAFF; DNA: TGCGCCAGCAGTGAAGGGGGCACTGAAGCTTTCTTT
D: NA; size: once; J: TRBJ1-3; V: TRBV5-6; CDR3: CASSSLEGFSGNTIYF; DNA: TGTGCCAGCAGCTCTTTAGAGGGTTTCTCTGGAAACACCATATATTTT
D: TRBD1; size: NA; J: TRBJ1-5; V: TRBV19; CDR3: CASDDRVGQPQHF; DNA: TGTGCCAGTGACGACAGGGTCGGTCAGCCCCAGCATTTT
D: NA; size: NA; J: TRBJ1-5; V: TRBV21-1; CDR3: CASRGRSSLGNQPQHF; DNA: TGTGCCAGCAGAGGTAGGAGTTCCTTGGGCAATCAGCCCCAGCATTTT
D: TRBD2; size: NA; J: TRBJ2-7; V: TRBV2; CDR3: CASSSGTSGSEQYF; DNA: TGTGCCAGCAGCTCAGGGACTAGCGGTTCGGAGCAGTACTTC
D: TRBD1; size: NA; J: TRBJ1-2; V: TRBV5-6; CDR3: CASSPQTGVLGYTF; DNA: TGTGCCAGCAGCCCGCAGACAGGGGTTCTTGGCTACACCTTC
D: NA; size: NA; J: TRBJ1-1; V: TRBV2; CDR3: CASSEAQPPPGAFF; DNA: TGTGCCAGCAGTGAAGCGCAACCCCCCCCGGGGGCTTTCTTT
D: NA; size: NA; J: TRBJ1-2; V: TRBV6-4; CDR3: CASSDSAILPFGYTF; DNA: TGTGCCAGCAGTGACTCGGCCATTCTCCCCTTCGGCTACACCTTC
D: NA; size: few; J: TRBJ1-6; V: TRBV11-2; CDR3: CASSFNNSPLHF; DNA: TGTGCCAGCAGCTTCAATAATTCACCCCTCCACTTT